The rows below give T cell receptor beta chains drawn from one sample of a study of T-cell memory formation after mild COVID-19. TCRdb reprocessed the 5' RACE reads with MiXCR, giving one entry per CDR3 protein. The data contain approximately 150,000 distinct CDR3 sequences, 15% to 20% of them seen just once; the ten biggest clones take up under 2.5%. Sequenced: PBMCs or a T cell subset sorted from them (not recorded which). These receptors were collected from an adult woman who had mild COVID-19 (a few samples of this study predate the infection). Cell type and time point are not known. Both conserved end residues are part of each CDR3. Fields, in order: D gene, V gene, J gene, clone size, CDR3 protein, CDR3 DNA. D genes are given only for firm matches. For some rows the clone size is stated as once, few or many, or as a class when expanded; others skip it.

d_call: -
v_call: TRBV4-2
j_call: TRBJ1-2
clone_size: few
cdr3_aa: CASSRLSGTGDHGYTF
cdr3_nt: TGTGCCAGCAGCCGACTCTCGGGCACGGGTGACCATGGCTACACCTTC

d_call: TRBD1
v_call: TRBV24-1
j_call: TRBJ2-2
clone_size: many
cdr3_aa: CATSSDRGAGELFF
cdr3_nt: TGTGCCACCAGTTCAGACAGGGGAGCCGGGGAGCTGTTTTTT

d_call: -
v_call: TRBV4-2
j_call: TRBJ1-2
clone_size: -
cdr3_aa: CASSQEQGGYTF
cdr3_nt: TGTGCCAGCAGCCAAGAACAGGGAGGCTACACCTTC

d_call: -
v_call: TRBV20-1
j_call: TRBJ2-6
clone_size: once
cdr3_aa: CSAREPGVSGANVLTF
cdr3_nt: TGCAGTGCTAGAGAGCCGGGGGTTTCTGGGGCCAACGTCCTGACTTTC

d_call: TRBD2
v_call: TRBV7-9
j_call: TRBJ2-7
clone_size: few
cdr3_aa: CASSFERGAYEQYF
cdr3_nt: TGTGCCAGCAGCTTCGAGCGGGGGGCGTACGAGCAGTACTTC

d_call: -
v_call: TRBV29-1
j_call: TRBJ1-2
clone_size: -
cdr3_aa: CSSRWGDGYTF
cdr3_nt: TGCAGCTCCCGTTGGGGGGATGGCTACACCTTC

d_call: -
v_call: TRBV6-5
j_call: TRBJ2-2
clone_size: -
cdr3_aa: CASSYGTFANTGELFF
cdr3_nt: TGTGCCAGCAGTTACGGAACGTTCGCGAACACCGGGGAGCTGTTTTTT

d_call: -
v_call: TRBV3-1
j_call: TRBJ2-5
clone_size: -
cdr3_aa: CASSQGEGQYF
cdr3_nt: TGTGCCAGCAGCCAAGGCGAGGGGCAGTACTTC

d_call: TRBD1
v_call: TRBV29-1
j_call: TRBJ2-3
clone_size: few
cdr3_aa: CSVSRDRGDTQYF
cdr3_nt: TGCAGCGTTTCCCGTGACAGGGGAGATACGCAGTATTTT

d_call: -
v_call: TRBV5-1
j_call: TRBJ2-2
clone_size: -
cdr3_aa: CASSSYGPNTGELFF
cdr3_nt: TGCGCCAGCAGCTCCTACGGACCGAACACCGGGGAGCTGTTTTTT

d_call: TRBD1
v_call: TRBV19
j_call: TRBJ1-1
clone_size: once
cdr3_aa: CASSTLDRSEAFF
cdr3_nt: TGTGCCAGTAGTACCTTGGACAGGTCTGAAGCTTTCTTT